These 15 T cell receptor beta chains came from one sample sequenced in a study of T cells in Graves' hyperthyroidism and ophthalmopathy. What was amplified from RNA transcripts were TCR beta CDR3 regions. HTBI primers drove first-round RT-PCR of the TCR CDR3. TCRdb reanalysed the multiplex PCR reads using MiXCR and keeps one entry per CDR3 protein. The sample includes hundreds of thousands of distinct CDR3 sequences, approximately 20% of them seen just once. The sample consisted of blood. The receptor source for this set is a middle-aged man with Graves' ophthalmopathy.

The V and J genes are TRBV9 and TRBJ1-1; D ambiguous. V was cut by 0 bases and J by 0 bases, with 9 bases left in between. The V gene's germline CDR1 is SGDLS and CDR2 YYNGEE. CDR3 length equals 15 residues. CDR3 sequence: CASSVDSYMNTEAFF. As DNA, the CDR3 is TGTGCCAGCAGCGTAGACAGCTACATGAACACTGAAGCTTTCTTT.

This chain joins TRBV2 and TRBJ1-1; a weak D match, TRBD1 (6 bases). The V end was cut by 8 bases, the J end by 6 bases, with 16 bases between. The CDR3 length is 13 residues. Germline loops: CDR1 SNHLY, CDR2 FYNNEI. CDR3 in DNA: TGTGCCAGCTTGGGGGCTGGCGGAGCTGAAGCTTTCTTT. Encoded protein: CASLGAGGAEAFF.

A note on this clonotype: A much larger clone sits a single nucleotide away, making a read error possible. The chain uses TRBV6-1 and TRBJ2-1; 9 nucleotides match TRBD2. Per the germline V gene, CDR1 is MNHNS and CDR2 is SASEGT. V lost 5 bases to trimming and J lost 7 bases; unmatched junction nucleotides: 15. The CDR3 loop spans 17 amino acids. CDR3 region: CASSLSGASGIKNEQFF. The CDR3 DNA is TGTGCCAGCAGTCTGTCCGGGGCTAGCGGGATCAAGAATGAGCAGTTCTTC.

A few counts support this clonotype. This chain connects TRBV4-2 to TRBJ2-1; no clear D. The DNA end lines up better with TRBJ2-7; the J call may be wrong. Germline V CDR1 and CDR2: LGHNA, YNFKEQ. The CDR3 extends over 17 amino acids. Here the CDR3 reads CASSQDLPLMGPGEQYF. CDR3 coding DNA: TGTGCCAGCAGCCAAGATCTCCCCCTTATGGGCCCAGGTGAGCAGTACTTC.

The chain employs TRBV9 and TRBJ2-7, with 9 bases that match TRBD1. CDR1 is SGDLS, CDR2 YYNGEE, per germline. This CDR3 is built from 14 residues. V shed 0 bases, J shed 3 bases, and the junction held 1 base outside the gene matches. The CDR3 DNA reads TGTGCCAGCAGCGTAGGGGGACAGGGCTACGAGCAGTACTTC. Its translation: CASSVGGQGYEQYF.

This clonotype has more than one count but fewer than ten. V and J are TRBV6-6 and TRBJ2-7; D unclear. This CDR3 is 14 amino acids long. The V gene's germline CDR1 is MNHNY and CDR2 SVGAGI (reference sequence). The germline V and J ends were trimmed by 0 bases and 2 bases, with 8 bases remaining between them. The CDR3 spells CASSYSYTTYEQYF. CDR3 bases: TGTGCCAGCAGTTACTCGTATACAACCTACGAGCAGTACTTC.

This clonotype was seen a handful of times. V usage is TRBV25-1 and J usage is TRBJ2-3; the D gene is possibly TRBD1 (5 bases). This CDR3 comprises 14 residues. Germline CDR1 reads MGHDK; CDR2 reads SYGVNS. The V end was cut by 4 bases, the J end by 0 bases, with 8 bases between. DNA for the CDR3: TGTGCCAGCAGTGGACAGACTAGCACAGATACGCAGTATTTT. As protein: CASSGQTSTDTQYF.

This clonotype was detected a few times. Here the CDR3 reads CASKGNTGELFF. The CDR3 nucleotides read TGTGCCAGCAAAGGGAACACCGGGGAGCTGTTTTTT. This rearrangement joins TRBV27 to TRBJ2-2; unclear D gene. V lost 7 bases to trimming and J lost 1 base, with 4 bases between them. The CDR3 spans 12 residues. Per the germline V gene, CDR1 is MNHEY and CDR2 is SMNVEV (reference sequence).

Comment on this clonotype: One end of the junction fails to match germline, which may point to a read error. This chain links TRBV28 with TRBJ1-3; 9 nucleotides agree with TRBD1. The V gene's germline CDR1 is MDHEN and CDR2 SYDVKM. The CDR3 length is 16 residues. The CDR3 DNA reads as TGTGCCGGCAGTATCACACTGGGACAGGGAGTAAACACCATATATTTT. Amino acid sequence: CAGSITLGQGVNTIYF.

The rearrangement uses TRBV11-1 and TRBJ2-1, with 14 bases lining up with TRBD2. Losses at the gene ends were 5 bases for V and 8 bases for J; bases not matched to a gene: 8. Germline CDR1 reads SGHAT; CDR2 reads FQDESV (reference sequence). CDR3 length: 16 residues. CDR3 sequence: CASSKGTSGRGHEQFF. DNA for the CDR3: TGTGCCAGCAGCAAGGGGACTAGCGGGAGAGGGCATGAGCAGTTCTTC.

Only a few counts were recorded for this clonotype. The chain has TRBV7-9 and TRBJ2-3, with a tentative D call TRBD1 (5 bases). The CDR3 is 14 amino acids. Trimming removed 5 bases from V and 3 bases from J, with 12 bases in between. Germline lookup yields CDR1 SEHNR and CDR2 FQNEAQ (reference sequence). The CDR3, as DNA: TGTGCCAGCAGCCCAACGACAGCTACAGATACGCAGTATTTT. Translation gives CASSPTTATDTQYF.

This clonotype has a count of ten or more. The chain links TRBV30 to TRBJ1-2; D possibly corresponds to TRBD1 (6 bases). Germline CDR1 is GTSNPN and CDR2 is SVGIG (reference sequence). The CDR3 has 14 amino acids. V lost 5 bases and J 7 bases, leaving 20 bases between the germline ends. The CDR3 coding sequence is TGTGCCTGGTTATGGGCAGGGGCTATCGGTGGCTACACCTTC. Translating gives CAWLWAGAIGGYTF.

This clonotype was seen repeatedly, ten times or more. J is TRBJ2-7 and V is TRBV12-3 or TRBV12-4, with TRBD1 as a possible D gene (6 bases). CDR3 length equals 14 residues. The V and J ends lost 7 bases and 3 bases respectively, with 16 bases between them. CDR3 amino acids: CASTSGTSYYEQYF. Written as DNA, the CDR3 is TGTGCCAGCACTTCCGGGACATCTTACTACGAGCAGTACTTC.

V usage is TRBV30 and J usage is TRBJ1-5; 7 nucleotides align to TRBD1. Looked up from germline, CDR1 is GTSNPN and CDR2 is SVGIG (reference sequence). Unmatched junction bases numbered 10, after V lost 2 bases and J lost 6 bases. The CDR3 is 15 amino acids. The CDR3 reads CAWSQDRKPSQPQHF. CDR3 DNA sequence: TGTGCCTGGAGTCAGGACAGGAAACCCAGTCAGCCCCAGCATTTT.

The rearrangement uses TRBV12-5 and TRBJ1-1; 8 bases fit TRBD1. The CDR3 has 14 amino acids. The germline CDR1 and CDR2 sequences are LGHNT and FRNRAP. After removal of 5 bases from V and 6 bases from J, the junction contained 8 bases not matched to a gene. The chain's CDR3 is CASGPDRGWPEAFF. Written as DNA, the CDR3 is TGTGCTAGTGGTCCCGACAGGGGTTGGCCTGAAGCTTTCTTT.